What follows are 20 T cell receptor beta chains derived from one specimen sequenced in a study of CD8 T cells in Susac syndrome. Reverse transcription of about 0.5 to 1 ug RNA used random hexamers. Via MiXCR, TCRdb re-called the immunoSEQ multiplex PCR reads, giving one row per CDR3 protein. The data contain 150,000 to 200,000 distinct CDR3 sequences, roughly 90% of them singletons. Sequencing used CD4+ T cells from PBMCs. The receptors were gathered from a human donor with Susac syndrome.

This chain connects TRBV6-5 to TRBJ2-1; 8 nucleotides align to TRBD1. CDR3 length equals 15 residues. The germline gives CDR1 MNHEY, CDR2 SVGAGI. V shed 6 bases and J 7 bases; nucleotides not matched to a gene: 11. The CDR3 is CASRRSRQGWNEQFF. The CDR3 bases are TGTGCCAGCAGACGCTCACGACAGGGGTGGAATGAGCAGTTCTTC.

This clonotype was detected a few times. The V gene is TRBV19, the J gene TRBJ2-7; the D call may be TRBD1 or TRBD2 (5 bases each). The length of the CDR3 is 14 residues. V lost 5 bases and J lost 3, with 14 bases in between. CDR1 and CDR2 from the germline V gene are LNHDA and SQIVND (reference sequence). The CDR3 sequence: CASSLPGRSYEQYF. As DNA, the CDR3 is TGTGCCAGTAGTTTACCGGGACGGAGCTACGAGCAGTACTTC. Full variable domain (outside the CDR3, taken from reference TRBV19 and TRBJ2-7): DGGITQSPKYLFRKEGQNVTLSCEQNLNHDAMYWYRQDPGQGLRLIYYSQIVNDFQKGDIAEGYSVSREKKESFPLTVTSAQKNPTAFYLCASSLPGRSYEQYFGPGTRLTVT.

V and J are TRBV2 and TRBJ2-7; D unclear. Germline V lookup: CDR1 SNHLY, CDR2 FYNNEI. The CDR3 totals 13 residues. The ends were cut back, 6 bases at V and 4 bases at J, with 13 bases in the middle. This CDR3 reads CASRTLSPYEQYF. CDR3 sequence (DNA): TGTGCCAGCAGAACCCTCAGCCCATACGAGCAGTACTTC.

This rearrangement joins TRBV20-1 to TRBJ2-7, with D unclear. There are 15 residues in the CDR3. The germline CDR1 and CDR2 sequences are DFQATT and SNEGSKA (reference sequence). Between the trimmed V and J ends, which lost 4 bases and 2 bases, there was a span of 18 bases. The CDR3 reads CSATHPRSSAYEQYF. CDR3 DNA sequence: TGCAGTGCTACACATCCCCGCTCGAGCGCCTACGAGCAGTACTTC.

This rearrangement joins TRBV2 to TRBJ2-7; 8 nucleotides match TRBD1. Germline CDR1 reads SNHLY; CDR2 reads FYNNEI. After removal of 9 bases from V and 4 bases from J, the junction contained 8 bases not matched to a gene. This CDR3 has 13 amino acids. CDR3 residues: CARGGTGGYEQYF. CDR3 bases: TGTGCCAGGGGTGGGACAGGAGGTTACGAGCAGTACTTC.

CDR3 nucleotides: TGTGCCAGCAGTTTACTCCCCGGGCTTAACTATGGCTACACCTTC. Translation: CASSLLPGLNYGYTF. The rearrangement joins TRBV12-3 or TRBV12-4 to TRBJ1-2; D unclear. Deletions cut 2 bases from V and 1 base from J, with 11 bases between. This CDR3 contains 15 residues.

The V call is TRBV20-1, the J call TRBJ2-5; no firm D call. CDR3 length: 13 residues. The V and J ends lost 3 bases and 1 base respectively, with 9 bases between them. The germline V gene has CDR1 DFQATT and CDR2 SNEGSKA (reference sequence). The CDR3 loop is CSASGQPQETQYF. The CDR3 coding sequence is TGCAGTGCTAGTGGGCAGCCCCAAGAGACCCAGTACTTC.

This clonotype was counted a single time. The chain employs TRBV6-5 and TRBJ2-3; 9 bases map to TRBD2. The length of the CDR3 is 17 residues. With V trimmed by 4 bases and J by 1 base, 9 bases remained unmatched. Germline V gene data show CDR1 as MNHEY and CDR2 as SVGAGI. The CDR3 loop is CASSSYRTSGRTDTQYF. Here the CDR3 DNA reads TGTGCCAGCAGTTCCTATCGCACTAGCGGGCGCACAGATACGCAGTATTTT.

This clonotype was seen only once. This chain connects TRBV7-6 to TRBJ2-7; perhaps TRBD2 as D (6 bases). In germline, CDR1 is SGHVS, CDR2 FNYEAQ. Trimming pared 1 base from V and 1 base from J, leaving 20 bases between. The CDR3 length is 18 residues. The chain's CDR3 is CASSLESRDLHYSYEQYF. The CDR3 coding sequence is TGTGCCAGCAGCTTAGAGAGCCGGGACTTACATTATTCCTACGAGCAGTACTTC.

The chain carries TRBV15 and TRBJ1-5; no firm D call. This CDR3 region has 14 residues. Germline V CDR1 and CDR2: LNHNV, YYDKDF (reference sequence). Trimming pared 0 bases from V and 6 bases from J, leaving 9 bases between. CDR3 nucleotides: TGTGCCACCAGCAGAGATCGGGGTGTTCAGCCCCAGCATTTT. Translating gives CATSRDRGVQPQHF.

The CDR3 nucleotides read TGTGCCAGCTCACTATCTCCGGGACTCTCCCAAGAAGCTTTCTTT. It yields the protein CASSLSPGLSQEAFF. The chain carries TRBV18 and TRBJ1-1, with D possibly matching TRBD1 (5 bases). With 4 bases removed from V and 8 bases from J, the gap between germline ends came to 20 bases. CDR1 and CDR2 from the germline V gene are KGHSH and LQKENI. CDR3 size: 15 residues.

V usage is TRBV12-3 or TRBV12-4 and J usage is TRBJ1-1; D not resolved. The CDR3 totals 12 residues. V was pared by 0 bases and J by 1 base, with 0 bases between. CDR3 region: CASSLANTEAFF. CDR3 DNA: TGTGCCAGCAGTTTAGCGAACACTGAAGCTTTCTTT.

The chain uses TRBV20-1 and TRBJ2-5; a possible D gene is TRBD1 (5 bases). The ends were cut back, 6 bases at V and 2 bases at J, with 16 bases in the middle. Germline values: CDR1 DFQATT, CDR2 SNEGSKA (reference sequence). This CDR3 has 14 amino acids. CDR3 amino acids: CSALKAGFQETQYF. CDR3 DNA sequence: TGCAGTGCGCTTAAAGCAGGGTTTCAAGAGACCCAGTACTTC.

This chain links TRBV5-4 with TRBJ2-1; D remains ambiguous. CDR1 is SGHNT, CDR2 YYREEE, per germline (reference sequence). The CDR3 sequence is 15 residues long. With 0 bases removed from V and 2 bases from J, the gap between germline ends came to 9 bases. The CDR3 sequence: CASSLGSLAYNEQFF. CDR3 DNA sequence: TGTGCCAGCAGCTTGGGGAGCCTCGCCTACAATGAGCAGTTCTTC.

This rearrangement joins TRBV29-1 to TRBJ1-1; tentative D call: TRBD1 (6 bases). Trimming left V 0 bases short and J 6 bases short, with 14 bases between. Per the germline V gene, CDR1 is SQVTM and CDR2 is ANQGSEA. The CDR3 extends over 14 amino acids. The CDR3 loop reads CSVEDNRVRAEAFF. As DNA, the CDR3 is TGCAGCGTTGAAGATAACAGGGTTCGTGCTGAAGCTTTCTTT.

This clonotype has a single count. The chain uses TRBV2 and TRBJ1-6; 11 nucleotides match TRBD1. CDR1 is SNHLY, CDR2 FYNNEI, per germline. The junction had 7 bases not matched to a gene; V was cut back by 2 bases and J by 7 bases. There are 17 residues in the CDR3. The CDR3 DNA reads TGTGCCAGCAGTGAACAGGGACAGGGGGTGTTAAATTCACCCCTCCACTTT. Its translation: CASSEQGQGVLNSPLHF.

This clonotype was recorded a few times. J is TRBJ1-1 and V is TRBV3-1; D remains ambiguous. Germline V gene data show CDR1 as LGHDT and CDR2 as YNNKEL (reference sequence). The germline V and J ends were trimmed by 6 bases and 0 bases, with 8 bases remaining between them. The CDR3 is 13 amino acids. CDR3 loop: CASSFTVNTEAFF. CDR3 sequence (DNA): TGTGCCAGCAGTTTTACAGTGAACACTGAAGCTTTCTTT.

The chain combines TRBV12-3 or TRBV12-4 with TRBJ2-7; TRBD1 agrees at 9 bases. This CDR3 region has 13 residues. The J segment lost 6 bases and the V segment lost 6 bases, leaving 6 bases of the junction unmatched. The CDR3: CASSRQGDFEQYF. The CDR3, as DNA: TGTGCCAGCAGCCGACAGGGGGACTTCGAGCAGTACTTC.

The chain carries TRBV6-5 and TRBJ2-2; 7 nucleotides line up with TRBD1. Trimming removed 6 bases from V and 2 bases from J; junction bases left unmatched: 9. The germline V gene encodes CDR1 MNHEY and CDR2 SVGAGI. This CDR3 region has 16 residues. The CDR3 sequence is CASSLYRDSNTGELFF. In DNA form, the CDR3 reads TGTGCCAGCAGCTTATACCGGGACAGCAACACCGGGGAGCTGTTTTTT.

This clonotype appeared once. V usage is TRBV19 and J usage is TRBJ1-5; D gene ambiguous. The length of the CDR3 is 15 residues. Between the trimmed V and J ends, which lost 3 bases and 1 base, there was a span of 10 bases. Germline V gene lookup returns CDR1 LNHDA and CDR2 SQIVND (reference sequence). CDR3 in amino acids: CASSIRTPSNQPQHF. CDR3 nucleotides: TGTGCCAGTAGTATTCGTACCCCAAGCAATCAGCCCCAGCATTTT.